This T cell receptor (beta chain) appears in the sequencing data of a study of blood T cells in healthy people across ages (dated by TCRdb to between 2014 and 2016). Study-wide context: Template switching captured roughly one uniquely barcoded TCR beta cDNA molecule per two T cells in model experiments. Using deep sequencing normalized with unique cDNA molecular identifiers, the study measured how TCR beta repertoire diversity changes with age. The donors were split into four age groups: young (average 16 years), middle-aged (roughly 40), aged (roughly 65) and long-lived (approximately 80). Using the same blood draw, the study looked at two additional independent replicas of 1 million unique cDNA reads for two donors, one aged 18 to 29 and the other aged 80 or older. Donors of different ages were randomly distributed across sequencing lanes to avoid experimental bias. Paper-wide results and their limitations: There was a strong correlation between observed TCR beta diversity and the percentage of naive T cells measured by flow cytometry. Because donor CMV infection status was unknown, age-related changes in expanded clonotypes were potentially confounded. Since profiling was done on bulk unsorted PBMCs, naive and antigen-experienced compartments could not be conclusively compared. Estimates of total diversity based on one million sequenced T cells were regarded as lower bounds and as underestimates. Compared with the aged group, the long-lived group had more naive CD4+ T cells, fewer expanded clones and increased TCR diversity, suggesting age selection. Observed TCR beta diversity per million T cells fell roughly linearly with age, and a significant reduction was already apparent by age around 40.

This clonotype was seen ten or more times. Its antigen is currently not known. Nothing much larger sits one base from this clone, and base qualities are not available. Preparation of the library involved 5' RACE. Sequencer: Illumina HiSeq 2500. A second roughly 6 to 12 cycle PCR used a sample-barcoded 5' primer and a J-beta primer mix. A unique molecular identifier was introduced onto each TCR beta cDNA molecule by a template-switch 5' adaptor carrying 12 random nucleotides. Each sample yielded at least 3 million CDR3-containing paired-end reads. All of the RNA was converted into first-strand cDNA using the Mint cDNA synthesis kit, with a TRBC-specific oligonucleotide serving as the primer. Following uracil-DNA glycosylase treatment, all cDNA underwent a first 18-cycle PCR with the universal primers M1SS and BC2_uni_R. From the authors' description of their analysis: Each sample was normalized by randomly selecting 1 million high-quality reads, each carrying a distinct molecular identifier. Instead of being binned into consensus sequences, reads that shared molecular identifiers were thrown out. MiTCR, run with a Q25 quality threshold and the strictest error-elimination algorithm, handled CDR3 identification, clonotype clustering and error correction. Lower-bound total TCR beta diversity was estimated with a nonparametric unseen species model using Euler transformation. Through fastp at Q25 and MiXCR, TCRdb rebuilt clones from the public reads, retaining in-frame beta chains. Here each entry gathers all rows of one CDR3 protein and keeps the most common genes and DNA. The V and J calls here are based on TCRdb, not the publication. The sample table contains around 870,000 distinct CDR3 sequences; only one count was recorded for more than 25% of them. The ten most abundant clones make up roughly 17% of the sample.

Donors were about 36 systemically healthy Caucasian individuals from Russia aged 6 to 90 years. About 9.8 milliliters of peripheral blood were drawn from each donor into EDTA-treated Vacutainer tubes. Ficoll-Paque density-gradient centrifugation was used to isolate PBMCs, with at least 7 million per sample. Total RNA was extracted from PBMCs with Trizol reagent, with at least 5.5 micrograms obtained per sample. For every donor, flow cytometry on a PBMC aliquot measured the percentage of naive CD45RAhigh/CD27high T cells. From a lookup of the germline V gene, CDR1 and CDR2 are SGHTA and FQGNSA. Taken from cysteine to phenylalanine, the CDR3 has 10 residues. CDR3 DNA is the only sequence kept; it has 30 bases, read in frame from the first base. Trimming at the junction amounts to 8 bases on V and 1 base on J, and the germline ends lie 2 bases apart.

This TCR was sampled from a woman of 80 years or more in good health. Material for sequencing was blood. This chain joins TRBV7-2 to TRBJ1-2; no D gene is confidently identified. The sequenced DNA is TGTGCCAGCGATAACTATGGCTACACCTTC. Translated, this is CASDNYGYTF.